This T cell receptor beta chain was sequenced in a study of response to subunit inactivated influenza vaccine. Overall study results and limits: Each seasonal flu vaccination may recruit only limited new T cells, authors suggested.

MiXCR was run by TCRdb on the RT-PCR reads, yielding one entry per CDR3 protein. Of about 800,000 distinct CDR3 sequences in the sample, over 20% were seen once. Germline CDR1 is KGHDR and CDR2 is SFDVKD. The ends lost 10 bases at V and 4 bases at J; junction bases unmatched: 13. CDR3 length: 15 amino acids. A note on this clonotype: Its cognate antigen is unknown.

V usage is TRBV24-1 and J usage is TRBJ2-5; 8 bases align to TRBD1. Sample: PBMCs from blood, taken about 5 days after vaccination. The TCR sequence derives from a man between 45 and 60 years old who received an inactivated influenza vaccine. CDR3 in DNA: TGTGCCACGGAAGCAGGGGGCGCAGGTAGAGAGACCCAGTACTTC. Translated: CATEAGGAGRETQYF.